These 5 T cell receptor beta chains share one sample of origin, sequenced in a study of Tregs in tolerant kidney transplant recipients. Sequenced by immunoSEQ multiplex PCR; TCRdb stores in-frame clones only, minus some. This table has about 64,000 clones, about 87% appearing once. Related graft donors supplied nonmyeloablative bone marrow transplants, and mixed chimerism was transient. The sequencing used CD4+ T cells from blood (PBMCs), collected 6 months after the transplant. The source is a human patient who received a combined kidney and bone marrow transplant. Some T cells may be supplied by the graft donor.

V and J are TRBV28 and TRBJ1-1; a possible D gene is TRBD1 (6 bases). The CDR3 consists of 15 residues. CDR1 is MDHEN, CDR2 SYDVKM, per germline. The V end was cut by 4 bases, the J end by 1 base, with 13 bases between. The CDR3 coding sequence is TGTGCCAGCAGTTATACAGGGATATCGAACACTGAAGCTTTCTTT. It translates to CASSYTGISNTEAFF.

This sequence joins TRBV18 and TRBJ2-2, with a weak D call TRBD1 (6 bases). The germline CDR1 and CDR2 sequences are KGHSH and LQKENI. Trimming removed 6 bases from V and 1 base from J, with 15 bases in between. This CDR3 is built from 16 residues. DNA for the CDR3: TGTGCCAGCTCGCAGAGCCAGACAGGGAACACCGGGGAGCTGTTTTTT. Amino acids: CASSQSQTGNTGELFF.

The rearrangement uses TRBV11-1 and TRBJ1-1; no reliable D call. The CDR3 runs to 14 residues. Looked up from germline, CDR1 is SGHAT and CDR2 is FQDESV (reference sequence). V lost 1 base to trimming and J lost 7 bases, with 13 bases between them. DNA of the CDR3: TGTGCCAGCAGCTTAGGTATGGGGAGTGATGAAGCTTTCTTT. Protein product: CASSLGMGSDEAFF.

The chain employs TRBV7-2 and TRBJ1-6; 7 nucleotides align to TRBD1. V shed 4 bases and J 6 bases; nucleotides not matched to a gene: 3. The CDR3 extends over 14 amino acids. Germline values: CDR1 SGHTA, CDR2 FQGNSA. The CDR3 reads CASSSDRANSPLHF. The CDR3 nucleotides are TGTGCCAGCAGCTCCGACAGGGCTAATTCACCCCTCCACTTT.

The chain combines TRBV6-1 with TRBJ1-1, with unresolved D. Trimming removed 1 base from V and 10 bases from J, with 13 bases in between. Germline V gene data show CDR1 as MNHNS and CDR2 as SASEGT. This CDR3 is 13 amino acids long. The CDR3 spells CASSEGPPGVAFF. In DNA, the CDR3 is TGTGCCAGCAGTGAAGGACCGCCCGGGGTAGCTTTCTTT.